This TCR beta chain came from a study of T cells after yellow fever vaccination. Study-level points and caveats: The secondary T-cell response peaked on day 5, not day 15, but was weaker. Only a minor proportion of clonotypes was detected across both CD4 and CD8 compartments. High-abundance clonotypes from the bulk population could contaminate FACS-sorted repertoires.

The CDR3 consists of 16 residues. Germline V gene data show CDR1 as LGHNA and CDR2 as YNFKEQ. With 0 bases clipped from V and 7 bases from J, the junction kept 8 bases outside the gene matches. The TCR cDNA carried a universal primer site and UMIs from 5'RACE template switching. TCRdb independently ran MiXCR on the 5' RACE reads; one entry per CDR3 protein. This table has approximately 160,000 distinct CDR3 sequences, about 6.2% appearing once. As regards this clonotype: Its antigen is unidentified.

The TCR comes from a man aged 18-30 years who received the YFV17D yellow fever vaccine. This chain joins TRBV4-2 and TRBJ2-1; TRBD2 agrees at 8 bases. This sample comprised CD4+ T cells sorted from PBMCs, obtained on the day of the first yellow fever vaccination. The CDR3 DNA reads TGTGCCAGCAGCCAAGACGGAGCGGGGGTTAGGAATGAGCAGTTCTTC. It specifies CASSQDGAGVRNEQFF.